This T cell receptor beta chain was recorded in a study of spatial heterogeneity in lung cancer. Looking at the study overall: Sequences of the beta chain were consistently detected in greater numbers than alpha-chain sequences. Mean representation of each unique TCR and UMI combination in the raw reads exceeded 9.5 occurrences. Study-wide points: The study found that expanded intratumoral alpha and beta TCR counts tracked tumor mutation counts.

Individually, TCR cDNA molecules were each labelled with a unique molecular identifier. Using its own MiXCR run on the 5' RACE reads, TCRdb lists one record per CDR3 protein. The table includes 13,000 or so distinct CDR3 sequences, about 6% detected once. The time point: sample taken at primary tumor resection. Sequencing was performed on whole RNA extracted from tumor and nontumor lung tissue, or from frozen PBMC, and the material was left unsorted. Germline-derived CDR1 and CDR2 are SQVTM and ANQGSEA. Trimming cost V 4 bases and J 6 bases, with 6 bases left between them. The CDR3 is made up of 10 amino acids. This clonotype came up many times. The antigen is not known.

The chain has TRBV29-1 and TRBJ1-1; D is undetermined. The sample here was lung tumor tissue, taken at surgery. This clonotype was obtained from a female donor with early-stage non-small cell lung cancer. DNA of the CDR3: TGCAGCGTTGGATCGGCTGAAGCTTTCTTT. Its protein product is CSVGSAEAFF. The full variable domain, completed using reference TRBV29-1 and TRBJ1-1, is SAVISQKPSRDICQRGTSLTIQCQVDSQVTMMFWYRQQPGQSLTLIATANQGSEATYESGFVIDKFPISRPNLTFSTLTVSNMSPEDSSIYLCSVGSAEAFFGQGTRLTVV.